The next 27 T cell receptor beta chains were all read from a single sample in a study of cytomegalovirus exposure and HLA in healthy donors. PCR amplification relied on 60 Vbeta primers (plus 13 Jbeta primers). Sequencing was performed with immunoSEQ multiplex PCR; in TCRdb, only in-frame clones are kept and a portion is missing. The sample has some 200,000 clones; 65% to 80% are singletons. Source material: PBMCs. These receptors came from a man aged 35 to 55 in good health and CMV-seronegative.

The V and J genes are TRBV19 and TRBJ1-1; D not certain. The CDR3 totals 12 residues. CDR1 is LNHDA and CDR2 is SQIVND in the germline V gene (reference sequence). With 2 bases removed from V and 8 bases from J, the gap between germline ends came to 9 bases. The CDR3: CASSITGGEAFF. As DNA, the CDR3 is TGTGCCAGTAGTATAACGGGAGGCGAAGCTTTCTTT.

About this clone itself: Other DNA sequences in this specimen translate into the identical CDR3. The chain is built from TRBV27 and TRBJ1-5; the D is unclear. The CDR3 runs 14 residues. Trimming cost V 6 bases and J 6 bases, with 15 bases left between them. Germline V gene lookup returns CDR1 MNHEY and CDR2 SMNVEV (reference sequence). The CDR3 DNA reads as TGTGCCAGCAGAACCCTCGCCGGTGGTCAGCCCCAGCATTTT. The encoded protein is CASRTLAGGQPQHF.

This chain connects TRBV2 to TRBJ2-7; a possible D gene is TRBD1 (6 bases). The germline gives CDR1 SNHLY, CDR2 FYNNEI. V lost 6 bases and J lost 2, with 11 bases in between. CDR3 size: 13 residues. CDR3 residues: CASRSDRAYEQYF. DNA of the CDR3: TGTGCCAGCAGGTCGGACAGAGCCTACGAGCAGTACTTC.

The chain recombines TRBV7-9 with TRBJ1-1; D may be TRBD1 (6 bases). Trimming removed 8 bases from V and 1 base from J, with 11 bases in between. The CDR3 has 13 amino acids. CDR1 SEHNR and CDR2 FQNEAQ come from the germline V gene (reference sequence). The CDR3 DNA is TGTGCCAGCGAAGGACAGCAGAACACTGAAGCTTTCTTT. Protein product: CASEGQQNTEAFF.

J is TRBJ2-3 and V is TRBV5-1, with 9 bases fitting TRBD2. V shed 8 bases, J shed 6 bases, and the junction held 7 bases outside the gene matches. The length of the CDR3 is 13 residues. CDR1 and CDR2 from the germline V gene are SGHRS and YFSETQ. The CDR3 here is CASRTSDSDTQYF. The CDR3 bases are TGCGCCAGTAGGACTAGCGACTCTGATACGCAGTATTTT.

The chain recombines TRBV7-2 with TRBJ2-4; 7 nucleotides line up with TRBD1. Germline trimming cut 5 bases from V and 0 bases from J; bases unmatched to any gene: 10. Germline V gives CDR1 SGHTA, CDR2 FQGNSA. The CDR3 is 17 residues long. In DNA form, the CDR3 reads TGTGCCAGCAGCGCCCGACAGGGCGCAATAGCCAAAAACATTCAGTACTTC. Protein product: CASSARQGAIAKNIQYF.

V and J are TRBV27 and TRBJ2-7; TRBD1 agrees at 7 bases. The CDR3 loop spans 15 amino acids. CDR1 and CDR2 (germline): MNHEY, SMNVEV (reference sequence). The V segment lost 5 bases and the J segment 1 base; nucleotides outside the gene matches: 8. CDR3 amino acids: CASSLGTDNSYEQYF. CDR3 DNA: TGTGCCAGCAGTCTTGGGACAGACAATTCCTACGAGCAGTACTTC.

V and J are TRBV5-4 and TRBJ1-1; 7 nucleotides line up with TRBD1. The CDR3 length is 14 residues. Germline-derived CDR1 and CDR2 are SGHNT and YYREEE (reference sequence). Trimming took 4 bases from V and 1 from J; bases not matched to a gene: 4. For the CDR3, the DNA is TGTGCCAGCAGCGCGACAGGGAGGAACACTGAAGCTTTCTTT. Translated: CASSATGRNTEAFF.

This chain uses TRBV27 with TRBJ2-7, with 9 positions matching TRBD1. The V gene end was trimmed by 1 base and the J gene end by 5 bases; junction bases not matched to a gene: 6. The CDR3 sequence is 15 residues long. Germline lookup yields CDR1 MNHEY and CDR2 SMNVEV (reference sequence). DNA of the CDR3: TGTGCCAGCAGTTTATTCGGGACAGGGATCCACGAGCAGTACTTC. Protein: CASSLFGTGIHEQYF.

This clone was counted between two and nine times. This chain uses TRBV19 with TRBJ1-5; 7 nucleotides agree with TRBD1. There are 13 residues in the CDR3. CDR1 is LNHDA and CDR2 is SQIVND in the germline V gene (reference sequence). The ends lost 7 bases at V and 7 bases at J; junction bases unmatched: 7. Here the CDR3 reads CASTGQDGQPQHF. The CDR3 DNA follows: TGTGCCAGTACTGGACAGGACGGGCAGCCCCAGCATTTT.

The rearrangement uses TRBV5-1 and TRBJ2-7; 9 nucleotides match TRBD1. The ends lost 4 bases at V and 4 bases at J; junction bases unmatched: 15. The CDR3 sequence is 17 residues long. Germline lookup yields CDR1 SGHRS and CDR2 YFSETQ. The chain's CDR3 is CASSLSSSGTGLYEQYF. The CDR3 nucleotides are TGCGCCAGCAGCCTCTCGTCCTCCGGGACAGGGTTATACGAGCAGTACTTC.

This clone has only a few counts. This chain uses TRBV27 with TRBJ1-2, with a tentative D call TRBD1 (5 bases). CDR1 and CDR2 from the germline V gene are MNHEY and SMNVEV (reference sequence). V was shortened by 5 bases and J by 0 bases, with 7 bases between the two germline ends. The CDR3 is 13 amino acids. CDR3 in amino acids: CASSPRANYGYTF. In DNA, the CDR3 is TGTGCCAGCAGTCCCAGGGCTAACTATGGCTACACCTTC.

The V gene is TRBV10-3, the J gene TRBJ1-6; D might be TRBD1 (5 bases). The CDR3 has 16 residues. In germline, CDR1 is ENHRY, CDR2 SYGVKD. With 0 bases removed from V and 9 bases from J, the gap between germline ends came to 15 bases. CDR3 amino acids: CAISESQSRGTSPLHF. The CDR3 coding sequence is TGTGCCATCAGTGAGTCGCAATCAAGGGGTACTTCACCCCTCCACTTT.

The chain has TRBV9 and TRBJ2-5, with 9 bases that match TRBD1. This CDR3 region has 15 residues. Germline V CDR1 and CDR2: SGDLS, YYNGEE. V lost 3 bases and J lost 2; bases outside the gene matches: 5. CDR3: CASSASGTGQETQYF. In DNA, the CDR3 is TGTGCCAGCAGCGCCTCCGGGACAGGGCAAGAGACCCAGTACTTC.

This chain connects TRBV5-1 to TRBJ2-5, with 7 nucleotides matching TRBD2. Germline values: CDR1 SGHRS, CDR2 YFSETQ. V gave up 0 bases and J gave up 3 bases; unmatched junction bases: 5. The CDR3 is 15 amino acids. The CDR3 protein is CASSLASGGEETQYF. The CDR3 nucleotides are TGCGCCAGCAGCTTGGCGTCGGGGGGAGAAGAGACCCAGTACTTC.

The rearrangement links TRBV6-4 to TRBJ2-7, with 8 bases aligning to TRBD2. V shed 6 bases and J 2 bases; nucleotides not matched to a gene: 9. The CDR3 is 15 amino acids. CDR1 is MRHNA, CDR2 SNTAGT, per germline. CDR3 in amino acids: CASRQGTGGPYEQYF. Written as DNA, the CDR3 is TGTGCCAGCAGACAGGGAACGGGAGGGCCCTACGAGCAGTACTTC.

This clone came up a few times. The rearrangement uses TRBV27 and TRBJ2-7, with 9 bases fitting TRBD2. V gave up 4 bases and J gave up 4 bases; unmatched junction bases: 14. The CDR3 is made up of 17 amino acids. Germline loops: CDR1 MNHEY, CDR2 SMNVEV (reference sequence). The CDR3 bases are TGTGCCAGCAGTTCAACGTTTAGCGGGAGATCCCTATACGAGCAGTACTTC. The encoded protein is CASSSTFSGRSLYEQYF.

V and J are TRBV5-6 and TRBJ2-3, with TRBD2 as a possible D gene (7 bases). This CDR3 spans 14 amino acids. Trimming pared 4 bases from V and 5 bases from J, leaving 14 bases between. The germline V gene has CDR1 SGHDT and CDR2 YYEEEE. CDR3 region: CASSLGAGVDTQYF. The CDR3 DNA sequence: TGTGCCAGCAGCCTGGGGGCGGGGGTAGATACGCAGTATTTT.

This chain links TRBV4-1 with TRBJ2-1; D remains unclear. CDR3 length: 13 amino acids. V lost 1 base, J lost 4 bases, and 5 bases lay in between. Germline V gene sequence: CDR1 MGHRA, CDR2 YSYEKL. CDR3 in amino acids: CASSQARYNEQFF. The CDR3 coding sequence is TGCGCCAGCAGCCAAGCCAGATACAATGAGCAGTTCTTC.

This clone has only one observation. This CDR3 is CASSQDTGLLSWTEAFF. In DNA form, the CDR3 reads TGTGCCAGCAGCCAAGATACCGGACTCCTAAGTTGGACTGAAGCTTTCTTT. The chain employs TRBV14 and TRBJ1-1; no firm D call. The CDR3 spans 17 residues. The germline V and J ends were trimmed by 0 bases and 5 bases, with 19 bases remaining between them. Germline V gene data show CDR1 as SGHDN and CDR2 as FVKESK.

This clone occurred a few times. The CDR3 sequence: CASSQGSTYNSPLHF. For the CDR3, the DNA is TGTGCCAGCAGCCAAGGATCTACCTATAATTCACCCCTCCACTTT. This chain links TRBV4-2 with TRBJ1-6, with unresolved D. CDR1 is LGHNA, CDR2 YNFKEQ, per germline. Trimming left V 1 base short and J 2 bases short, with 6 bases between. The CDR3 is made up of 15 amino acids.

This clone came up a few times. The V call is TRBV5-6, the J call TRBJ2-7; 9 nucleotides align to TRBD1. The CDR3 runs to 15 residues. V was pared by 4 bases and J by 2 bases, with 7 bases of the junction left unmatched. Germline V gives CDR1 SGHDT, CDR2 YYEEEE. CDR3 protein: CASSPGTGYTYEQYF. The DNA of the CDR3 is TGTGCCAGCAGCCCCGGGACAGGGTACACCTACGAGCAGTACTTC.

The rearrangement links TRBV30 to TRBJ2-7; D remains ambiguous. Germline lookup yields CDR1 GTSNPN and CDR2 SVGIG (reference sequence). The CDR3 covers 12 residues. The V and J ends lost 4 bases and 3 bases respectively, with 10 bases between them. The CDR3 protein is CAWTGPYYEQYF. The CDR3, as DNA: TGTGCCTGGACGGGTCCTTACTACGAGCAGTACTTC.

The CDR3 DNA reads TGTGCCAGCAGCTCCTCCCAGGAGGGCAGGCTCCAAGAGACCCAGTACTTC. It specifies CASSSSQEGRLQETQYF. The rearrangement uses TRBV13 and TRBJ2-5; possible D gene TRBD2, 6 bases. Trimming took 4 bases from V and 1 from J, leaving 19 bases between them. From germline, CDR1 is PRHDT and CDR2 FYEKMQ (reference sequence). The CDR3 has 17 residues.

V usage is TRBV10-3 and J usage is TRBJ1-5; 11 bases line up with TRBD1. V trimming: 5 bases; J trimming: 5 bases; junction bases outside the gene matches: 5. This CDR3 spans 15 amino acids. Germline-derived CDR1 and CDR2 are ENHRY and SYGVKD. The CDR3: CAISPDRGLDQPQHF. The CDR3 DNA reads as TGTGCCATCAGTCCGGACAGGGGGCTAGATCAGCCCCAGCATTTT.

The gene calls are TRBV30 and TRBJ1-3, with D hard to call. V dropped 3 bases and J dropped 3 bases, with 9 bases sitting between them. Germline V gene lookup returns CDR1 GTSNPN and CDR2 SVGIG (reference sequence). The CDR3 is made up of 13 amino acids. The CDR3 is CAWRRVIGNTIYF. For the CDR3, the DNA is TGTGCCTGGAGGCGGGTTATTGGAAACACCATATATTTT.

Concerning this clone itself: At one end the junction does not follow the germline gene, possibly because of a read error. This chain links TRBV7-9 with TRBJ1-5; the D gene is possibly TRBD1 (6 bases). CDR3 length equals 14 residues. Per the germline V gene, CDR1 is SEHNR and CDR2 is FQNEAQ (reference sequence). DNA of the CDR3: TGTGCCGGCAGTCTGTGGGGGGGCGACGGGTCTTTGCATTTT. Protein: CAGSLWGGDGSLHF. Filled out from reference TRBV7-9 and TRBJ1-5, the complete variable domain reads DTGVSQNPRHKITKRGQNVTFRCDPISEHNRLYWYRQTLGQGPEFLTYFQNEAQLEKSRLLSDRFSAERPKGSFSTLEIQRTEQGDSAMYLCAGSLWGGDGSLHFGDGTRLSIL.